This T cell receptor (beta chain) was identified during a study of cytomegalovirus exposure and HLA in healthy donors. Points from the study as a whole: 87-base-pair reads could not separate some V segments, including TRBV6-2 and TRBV6-3. A few CMV-associated chains proved CMV antigen-specific in vitro. In an earlier analysis, most TCR beta V segments were productive about 90% or about 30% of the time. Published work reported that the classifier diagnosed cytomegalovirus status with high specificity and sensitivity.

There are 15 residues in the CDR3. The junction had 4 bases not matched to a gene; V was cut back by 4 bases and J by 4 bases. The V gene's germline CDR1 is LGHNA and CDR2 YNFKEQ. In the case of this clone: Its cognate antigen is unknown.

PCR primers comprised 60 Vbeta and 13 Jbeta primers. TCRdb keeps only in-frame clones here, not all; method: immunoSEQ multiplex PCR. This sample carries over 100,000 clones, about 73% of them seen once, and the ten largest clones take about 3.5%. Sequenced sample: PBMCs. The rearrangement joins TRBV4-2 to TRBJ2-7, with 13 positions matching TRBD2. The source is a woman aged 30 to 39 in good health and CMV-seropositive. The DNA for the CDR3 is TGTGCCAGCAGCCCCACTAGCGGGGGGGGATACGAGCAGTACTTC. Encoded protein: CASSPTSGGGYEQYF.